The next 19 T cell receptor beta chains were all read from a single sample in a study of blood T cells in healthy people across ages (dated by TCRdb to the mid-2010s). Library method: 5' RACE. Sequenced on an Illumina HiSeq 2500. A second PCR of roughly 7 to 11 cycles was performed with a sample-barcoded 5' primer and a J-beta primer mix. TCRdb applied fastp at Q25 and MiXCR to the public reads, then kept only in-frame beta chains. Rows with one shared CDR3 protein collapse into an entry with the most common genes and DNA. This sample holds approximately 850,000 distinct CDR3 sequences; more than 45% were observed only once. Roughly 22% of the sample is held by the ten biggest clonotypes. The sequenced sample was blood. All receptors come from a man between 25 and 39 years old in good health.

The V gene is TRBV20-1, the J gene TRBJ2-7; no clear D gene. Germline V gene sequence: CDR1 DFQATT, CDR2 SNEGSKA (reference sequence). The CDR3 consists of 17 residues. The V end lost 0 bases, the J end lost 0 bases, and 18 bases lay between the germline ends. This CDR3 reads CSARDLFGGLSSYEQYF. The CDR3 DNA reads TGCAGTGCTAGAGATCTATTCGGCGGTCTGAGCTCCTACGAGCAGTACTTC.

This chain links TRBV6-6 with TRBJ1-1; D not certain. The CDR3 loop spans 12 amino acids. V was shortened by 8 bases and J by 1 base, with 8 bases between the two germline ends. Germline CDR1 MNHNY, CDR2 SVGAGI (reference sequence). The CDR3 bases are TGTGCCAGCTGGCTACGGAACACTGAAGCTTTCTTT. The encoded protein is CASWLRNTEAFF.

The table lists this clonotype with a few counts. An end of the junction differs from the germline gene, which may be a read error. V gene TRBV20-1 combines with J gene TRBJ2-1, with D possibly matching TRBD2 (6 bases). In germline, CDR1 is DFQATT, CDR2 SNEGSKA (reference sequence). The CDR3 is 13 residues long. For the CDR3, the DNA is TGCAGTGCCGGGACTGCCTCCAACAATGAGCAGTTCTTC. This codes for CSAGTASNNEQFF.

The rearrangement uses TRBV4-3 and TRBJ2-1; 7 nucleotides match TRBD2. In germline, CDR1 is LGHNA, CDR2 YSLEER. V was clipped by 0 bases and J by 0 bases; unmatched bases: 5. This CDR3 is built from 17 residues. The CDR3 here is CASSQDRRGSSYNEQFF. CDR3 nucleotides: TGCGCCAGCAGCCAAGATCGGCGCGGGAGCTCCTACAATGAGCAGTTCTTC.

CDR3 loop: CAISDPAQGRYEQYF. The CDR3 DNA reads as TGTGCCATCAGTGACCCTGCCCAGGGAAGGTACGAGCAGTACTTC. The V and J genes are TRBV10-3 and TRBJ2-7; possible D gene TRBD1, 5 bases. Germline loops: CDR1 ENHRY, CDR2 SYGVKD. Trimming removed 3 bases from V and 4 bases from J, with 16 bases in between. This CDR3 is built from 15 residues.

The genes are TRBV29-1 and TRBJ2-5, with 9 bases matching TRBD1. CDR3 length: 14 amino acids. Germline V gene sequence: CDR1 SQVTM, CDR2 ANQGSEA. The V segment lost 7 bases and the J segment 11 bases; nucleotides outside the gene matches: 17. The CDR3 nucleotides read TGCAGCGGCGCCTCCGGGACAGGGCCATCTGGGCAGTACTTC. The encoded protein is CSGASGTGPSGQYF.

The CDR3 DNA sequence: TGCGCCAGCAGCCAACAGACAGGGGCTGGGAGGAACACCGGGGAGCTGTTTTTT. It translates to CASSQQTGAGRNTGELFF. The rearrangement uses TRBV4-1 and TRBJ2-2; TRBD1 aligns across 8 bases. Germline V gene sequence: CDR1 MGHRA, CDR2 YSYEKL. Germline trimming cut 2 bases from V and 1 base from J; bases unmatched to any gene: 9. This CDR3 has 18 amino acids.

The V and J genes are TRBV7-2 and TRBJ2-3; 11 nucleotides align to TRBD2. J was trimmed by 5 bases and V by 2 bases; bases with no gene match: 3. Germline lookup yields CDR1 SGHTA and CDR2 FQGNSA. The CDR3 is 15 amino acids. The CDR3 DNA is TGTGCCAGCAGCTTACGACTAGCGGGGTTAGATACGCAGTATTTT. Protein: CASSLRLAGLDTQYF.

The V call is TRBV6-5, the J call TRBJ2-1; unclear D gene. CDR1 and CDR2 (germline): MNHEY, SVGAGI. Deletions cut 0 bases from V and 1 base from J, with 7 bases between. CDR3 length: 15 residues. Written as DNA, the CDR3 is TGTGCCAGCAGTTACTCTGAGTTTTCCTACAATGAGCAGTTCTTC. Amino acid sequence: CASSYSEFSYNEQFF.

V is TRBV18 and J is TRBJ2-2; tentatively, D is TRBD1 (6 bases). The germline gives CDR1 KGHSH, CDR2 LQKENI. V gave up 6 bases and J gave up 4 bases, with 9 bases separating them. There are 13 residues in the CDR3. CDR3 residues: CASSQTGTGELFF. Written as DNA, the CDR3 is TGTGCCAGCTCGCAGACAGGCACCGGGGAGCTGTTTTTT.

The V gene is TRBV9, the J gene TRBJ2-7; 7 bases are a match to TRBD1. The germline CDR1 and CDR2 sequences are SGDLS and YYNGEE. CDR3 length: 15 amino acids. The ends lost 0 bases at V and 2 bases at J; junction bases unmatched: 5. This CDR3 reads CASSVGGQAAYEQYF. In DNA form, the CDR3 reads TGTGCCAGCAGCGTAGGCGGACAGGCAGCCTACGAGCAGTACTTC.

The rearrangement joins TRBV6-1 to TRBJ2-7, with D unresolved. The CDR3 runs 15 residues. Trimming removed 4 bases from V and 2 bases from J, with 15 bases in between. Germline V gene sequence: CDR1 MNHNS, CDR2 SASEGT. The CDR3 loop is CASSAIPTFPYEQYF. As DNA, the CDR3 is TGTGCCAGCAGTGCCATTCCTACGTTCCCCTACGAGCAGTACTTC.

V usage is TRBV5-1 and J usage is TRBJ1-1; D is undetermined. V lost 5 bases, J lost 6 bases, and 14 bases lay in between. CDR3 size: 13 residues. Germline V lookup: CDR1 SGHRS, CDR2 YFSETQ. The CDR3 DNA reads TGCGCCAGCAGTCCCTTTGGATCCCCTGAAGCTTTCTTT. This gives the protein CASSPFGSPEAFF.

This clonotype was seen just once. The chain links TRBV15 to TRBJ2-5; 10 positions agree with TRBD1. In germline, CDR1 is LNHNV, CDR2 YYDKDF (reference sequence). This CDR3 has 15 residues. V shed 6 bases and J 4 bases; nucleotides not matched to a gene: 8. The CDR3 spells CATRDQTGGIETQYF. In DNA form, the CDR3 reads TGTGCCACCAGAGATCAGACAGGGGGCATAGAGACCCAGTACTTC. The variable domain in full, completed from reference TRBV15 and TRBJ2-5, reads DAMVIQNPRYQVTQFGKPVTLSCSQTLNHNVMYWYQQKSSQAPKLLFHYYDKDFNNEADTPDNFQSRRPNTSFCFLDIRSPGLGDTAMYLCATRDQTGGIETQYFGPGTRLLVL.

The chain employs TRBV7-2 and TRBJ2-1; D is possibly TRBD1 (6 bases). Trimming stripped 5 bases from V and 4 bases from J, with 12 bases between. There are 14 residues in the CDR3. The germline V gene has CDR1 SGHTA and CDR2 FQGNSA. The CDR3 loop reads CASSQYGTYNEQFF. DNA for the CDR3: TGTGCCAGCAGCCAATACGGGACATACAATGAGCAGTTCTTC.

The rearrangement links TRBV11-2 to TRBJ2-7, with D unclear. This CDR3 comprises 15 residues. Trimming removed 1 base from V and 2 bases from J, with 12 bases in between. Germline CDR1 reads SGHAT; CDR2 reads FQNNGV. In DNA, the CDR3 is TGTGCCAGCAGCTTAGGGCTAGACCAGACCTACGAGCAGTACTTC. Its protein is CASSLGLDQTYEQYF. Together with reference TRBV11-2 and TRBJ2-7, the CDR3 gives the full variable domain: EAGVAQSPRYKIIEKRQSVAFWCNPISGHATLYWYQQILGQGPKLLIQFQNNGVVDDSQLPKDRFSAERLKGVDSTLKIQPAKLEDSAVYLCASSLGLDQTYEQYFGPGTRLTVT.

The rearrangement links TRBV11-1 to TRBJ1-2; D is unresolved. CDR3 length: 13 amino acids. Germline-derived CDR1 and CDR2 are SGHAT and FQDESV (reference sequence). With 5 bases removed from V and 10 bases from J, the gap between germline ends came to 17 bases. The CDR3 sequence is CASSAIREGPYTF. The DNA of the CDR3 is TGTGCCAGCAGCGCAATTAGGGAAGGGCCCTACACCTTC.

V gene TRBV20-1 combines with J gene TRBJ2-4; D perhaps matches TRBD2 (7 bases). CDR3 size: 14 residues. V was clipped by 5 bases and J by 8 bases, with 19 bases between them. Germline V gene sequence: CDR1 DFQATT, CDR2 SNEGSKA (reference sequence). CDR3 nucleotides: TGCAGTGCTCCGAGGGGGGGCGCTTCGGACATTCAGTACTTC. It translates to CSAPRGGASDIQYF.

The chain employs TRBV5-1 and TRBJ2-5; maybe TRBD2 (6 bases). The J call is doubtful: the DNA matches TRBJ2-7 better. The CDR3 spans 13 residues. Per the germline V gene, CDR1 is SGHRS and CDR2 is YFSETQ. The CDR3 coding sequence is TGCGCCAGCAGACGGGAGAGGGGCTACGAGCAGTACTTC. Translation gives CASRRERGYEQYF.